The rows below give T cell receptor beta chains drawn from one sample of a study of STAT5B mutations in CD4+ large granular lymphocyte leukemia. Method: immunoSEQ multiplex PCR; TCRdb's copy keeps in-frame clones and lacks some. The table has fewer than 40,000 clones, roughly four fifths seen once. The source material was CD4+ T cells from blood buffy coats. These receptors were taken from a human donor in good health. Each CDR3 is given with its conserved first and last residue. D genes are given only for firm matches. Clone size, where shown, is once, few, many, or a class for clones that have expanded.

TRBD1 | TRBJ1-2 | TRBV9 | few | TGTGCCAGCAGCGTAGAGAGACAGGGTATACGCTACACCTTC | CASSVERQGIRYTF
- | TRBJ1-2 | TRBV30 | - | TGTGCCTGGAGTGACGGTCACTATTATGGCTACACCTTC | CAWSDGHYYGYTF
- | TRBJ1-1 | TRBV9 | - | TGTGCCAGCAGCGTAGGGTACGGGGACACTGAAGCTTTCTTT | CASSVGYGDTEAFF
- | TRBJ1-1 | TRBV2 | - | TGTGCCAGCAGCGCTTTGCGGACGGAAGCTGAAGCTTTCTTT | CASSALRTEAEAFF
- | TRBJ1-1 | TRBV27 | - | TGTGCCAGCAGTTCGCAGGGGTGGGGGGCTTATACTGAAGCTTTCTTT | CASSSQGWGAYTEAFF
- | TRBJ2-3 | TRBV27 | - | TGTGCCAGCAGTCTCAGGGGAGGCACAGATACGCAGTATTTT | CASSLRGGTDTQYF
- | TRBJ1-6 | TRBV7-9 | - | TGTGCCAGCAGTACAGGGTATTGGGATTCACCCCTCCACTTT | CASSTGYWDSPLHF
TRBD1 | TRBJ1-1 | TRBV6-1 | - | TGTGCCAGCAACAGGGGTGACACTGAAGCTTTCTTT | CASNRGDTEAFF
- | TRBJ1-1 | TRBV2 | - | TGTGCCAGCAGTCGGACAGTGGAGACTGAAGCTTTCTTT | CASSRTVETEAFF
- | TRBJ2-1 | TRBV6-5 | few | TGTGCCACCTCCCAACGGGGGTACAATGAGCAGTTCTTC | CATSQRGYNEQFF
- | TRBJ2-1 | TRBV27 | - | TGTGCCAGCAGCCGTCTAAGCGGTGAGCAGTTCTTC | CASSRLSGEQFF
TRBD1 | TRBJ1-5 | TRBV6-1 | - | TGTGCCACCGACGACAGGGAGCACCAGCCCCAGCATTTT | CATDDREHQPQHF
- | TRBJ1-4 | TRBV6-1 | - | TGTGCCAGCAGTGAAGAGCGGCCGGCAACTAATGAAAAACTGTTTTTT | CASSEERPATNEKLFF
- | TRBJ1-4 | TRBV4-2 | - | TGTGCCAGCAGCCAAGATGGTACAGTAAGCAATGAAAAACTGTTTTTT | CASSQDGTVSNEKLFF
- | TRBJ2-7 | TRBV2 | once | TGTGCCAGCAGAGTACAGTCCTCCTACGAGCAGTACTTC | CASRVQSSYEQYF
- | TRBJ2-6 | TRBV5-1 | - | TGCGCCAGCCACAAAGAATCGGTTCAAAGTCGGGCCAACGTCCTGACTTTC | CASHKESVQSRANVLTF
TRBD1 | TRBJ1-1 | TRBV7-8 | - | TGTGCCAGCAGCCCAGCGGACAGGGAGACTGAAGCTTTCTTT | CASSPADRETEAFF
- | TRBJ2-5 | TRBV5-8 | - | TGTGCCAGCAGCCGAACTAGACAGACCCAGTACTTC | CASSRTRQTQYF
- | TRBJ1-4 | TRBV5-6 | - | TGTGCCAGCAGACACGGACAGTCGGGTTATGAAAAACTGTTTTTT | CASRHGQSGYEKLFF
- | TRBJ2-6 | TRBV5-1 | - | TGCGCCAGCAGCTCCCGTGGGGCAGGTAGCTTATCTGGGGCCAACGTCCTGACTTTC | CASSSRGAGSLSGANVLTF